The 31 T cell receptor beta chains reported below all come from one sample, sequenced in a study of regulatory T cells in long-lasting Graves disease. Construction of TCR beta libraries relied on iRepertoire HTBI primers and on Arm-PCR targeting CDR3 regions. From the multiplex PCR reads, TCRdb called clonotypes with MiXCR, one entry per CDR3 protein. Of more than 300,000 distinct CDR3 sequences listed, about 19% are singletons. As to time point: persistent/refractory GD, antithyroid drugs over 5 years with positive TRAb. From RNA extracted from PBMCs, the TCR library was made. The sequenced sample was peripheral blood mononuclear cells (PBMCs), obtained when the disease was refractory, from a patient treated with antithyroid drugs. All receptors come from a female donor with Graves disease.

This clonotype was detected many times. The chain links TRBV10-3 to TRBJ2-5, with a weak D call TRBD1 (5 bases). This CDR3 is built from 13 residues. Germline lookup yields CDR1 ENHRY and CDR2 SYGVKD. Trimming shortened V by 7 bases and J by 1 base, and 10 bases separated the two germline ends. As DNA, the CDR3 is TGTGCCATCAAGAAGGGGTTCCAAGAGACCCAGTACTTC. Its protein product is CAIKKGFQETQYF.

As concerns this clonotype: With a much larger clone just one base away, this may be a read error. The V and J genes are TRBV6-1 and TRBJ1-4; a possible D gene is TRBD1 (5 bases). The CDR3 length is 14 residues. The germline CDR1 and CDR2 sequences are MNHNS and SASEGT. V dropped 7 bases and J dropped 10 bases, with 19 bases sitting between them. The CDR3 loop is CASTSGTLLGKLFF. In nucleotides, the CDR3 is TGTGCCAGCACCTCCGGGACTTTACTAGGAAAACTGTTTTTT.

The chain couples TRBV24-1 to TRBJ2-1; D is uncertain. CDR3 length: 11 residues. Trimming took off 7 bases at V and 5 bases at J, with 5 bases between the two ends. The germline V gene has CDR1 KGHDR and CDR2 SFDVKD. The CDR3 DNA reads as TGTGCCACCAGGGAAAACAATGAGCAGTTCTTC. Translation gives CATRENNEQFF.

The V gene is TRBV7-2, the J gene TRBJ1-1; D call uncertain. The length of the CDR3 is 13 residues. V gave up 7 bases and J gave up 1 base, with 10 bases separating them. Germline CDR1 SGHTA, CDR2 FQGNSA. For the CDR3, the DNA is TGTGCCAGCAACCCCGGACCGAACACTGAAGCTTTCTTT. Translating gives CASNPGPNTEAFF.

The sample holds many counts of this clonotype. The J gene is TRBJ2-7, the V gene TRBV6-2 or TRBV6-3; weak D call: TRBD1 (7 bases). Trimming pared 5 bases from V and 3 bases from J, leaving 26 bases between. Germline V lookup: CDR1 MNHEY, CDR2 SVGEGT. The CDR3 totals 18 residues. The CDR3, as DNA: TGTGCCAGCAGTGATCCCGTCCTGGGGGGACAGTATAGCTACGAGCAGTACTTC. The encoded protein is CASSDPVLGGQYSYEQYF.

V usage is TRBV4-1 and J usage is TRBJ1-5; a possible D gene is TRBD1 (6 bases). The CDR3 extends over 16 amino acids. Trimming cost V 3 bases and J 10 bases, with 22 bases left between them. Germline V gene lookup returns CDR1 MGHRA and CDR2 YSYEKL. CDR3 DNA sequence: TGCGCCAGCAGCCACCCCTCCGGGGGGGCCCTCGTACCCCAGCATTTT. Protein product: CASSHPSGGALVPQHF.

The V call is TRBV2, the J call TRBJ1-2; 11 bases are shared with TRBD1. V was pared by 5 bases and J by 7 bases, with 6 bases of the junction left unmatched. From germline, CDR1 is SNHLY and CDR2 FYNNEI. This CDR3 is 14 amino acids long. CDR3 DNA: TGTGCCAGCAGTCCGGACAGGGGGCAGGGTGGCTACACCTTC. It yields the protein CASSPDRGQGGYTF.

This clonotype was seen ten or more times. The chain employs TRBV27 and TRBJ1-2, with 8 bases lining up with TRBD1. Trimming cost V 7 bases and J 4 bases; bases outside gene matches: 8. CDR1 is MNHEY, CDR2 SMNVEV, per germline (reference sequence). This CDR3 comprises 14 residues. The CDR3 is CASTGTGGAYGYTF. In nucleotides, the CDR3 is TGTGCCAGCACTGGGACAGGTGGGGCCTATGGCTACACCTTC.

This clonotype was seen at least ten times. CDR3 nucleotides: TGTGCCAGCAGTTACCTGCGTGGGACAGCGGGAGGGCCCTACGAGCAGTACTTC. It is translated as CASSYLRGTAGGPYEQYF. The chain carries TRBV6-5 and TRBJ2-7; 10 nucleotides match TRBD2. Trimming took 2 bases from V and 2 from J; bases not matched to a gene: 12. The CDR3 is 18 residues long. Per germline, CDR1 MNHEY and CDR2 SVGAGI.

The chain is built from TRBV28 and TRBJ1-1; tentative D call: TRBD1 (6 bases). Trimming removed 2 bases at V and 1 base at J, with 14 bases between. This CDR3 comprises 16 residues. CDR1 is MDHEN, CDR2 SYDVKM, per germline. DNA for the CDR3: TGTGCCAGCAGTTTAGGTCTGGGGGCGGGGAACACTGAAGCTTTCTTT. It translates to CASSLGLGAGNTEAFF.

The V call is TRBV6-1, the J call TRBJ1-5, with TRBD1 matching over 7 bases. The CDR3 is made up of 13 amino acids. Germline CDR1 MNHNS, CDR2 SASEGT. J was trimmed by 7 bases and V by 5 bases; bases with no gene match: 5. The DNA of the CDR3 is TGTGCCAGCAGTCCGACAGGGAAACAGCCCCAGCATTTT. This codes for CASSPTGKQPQHF.

The chain joins TRBV20-1 to TRBJ2-7; 8 bases agree with TRBD2. The CDR3 is made up of 13 amino acids. V shed 6 bases, J shed 2 bases, and the junction held 6 bases outside the gene matches. From germline, CDR1 is DFQATT and CDR2 SNEGSKA (reference sequence). The CDR3 nucleotides read TGCAGTGCCCAGACTAGCGTCACCTACGAGCAGTACTTC. It specifies CSAQTSVTYEQYF.

In its sample, this clonotype was seen a few times. The chain uses TRBV6-6 and TRBJ1-2, with TRBD1 identical over 8 bases. V was clipped by 0 bases and J by 5 bases; unmatched bases: 5. The CDR3 sequence is 15 residues long. Germline V CDR1 and CDR2: MNHNY, SVGAGI (reference sequence). In DNA form, the CDR3 reads TGTGCCAGCAGTTACTCGGCGGGACAGGCATATGGCTACACCTTC. Protein sequence: CASSYSAGQAYGYTF.

This clonotype came up many times. This chain uses TRBV29-1 with TRBJ2-5, with D possibly being TRBD2 (6 bases). CDR1 is SQVTM, CDR2 ANQGSEA, per germline. This CDR3 has 14 amino acids. Trimming removed 1 base from V and 7 bases from J, with 16 bases in between. CDR3 protein: CSVEGPGVIVTQYF. Here the CDR3 DNA reads TGCAGCGTTGAAGGACCGGGAGTTATTGTGACCCAGTACTTC.

The rearrangement joins TRBV30 to TRBJ1-3; TRBD1 matches 9 bases. Germline lookup yields CDR1 GTSNPN and CDR2 SVGIG (reference sequence). CDR3 length equals 16 residues. V lost 0 bases and J lost 2; bases outside the gene matches: 5. CDR3 nucleotides: TGTGCCTGGAGTGTTTGGGGACAGGGACCTGGAAACACCATATATTTT. This sequence encodes CAWSVWGQGPGNTIYF.

V is TRBV5-4 and J is TRBJ1-1; no clear D gene. V gave up 2 bases and J gave up 3 bases, with 8 bases separating them. The CDR3 runs to 13 residues. Germline CDR1 and CDR2: SGHNT and YYREEE (reference sequence). Here the CDR3 DNA reads TGTGCCAGCAGCTTCCCCAGGTACACTGAAGCTTTCTTT. This translates into CASSFPRYTEAFF.

This clonotype was detected only once. This rearrangement joins TRBV4-1 to TRBJ2-3; tentative D call: TRBD1 (6 bases). V lost 4 bases and J 3 bases, leaving 17 bases between the germline ends. In germline, CDR1 is MGHRA, CDR2 YSYEKL. The CDR3 has 16 amino acids. For the CDR3, the DNA is TGCGCCAGCAGCCTACTGGGGGCCAGCGAAACAGATACGCAGTATTTT. Its protein is CASSLLGASETDTQYF.

The chain recombines TRBV6-2 or TRBV6-3 with TRBJ1-1; 10 bases fit TRBD1. Per germline, CDR1 MNHEY and CDR2 SVGEGT. J was trimmed by 0 bases and V by 0 bases; bases with no gene match: 13. The CDR3 extends over 20 amino acids. The chain's CDR3 is CASSYSWGDRGPEVNTEAFF. As DNA, the CDR3 is TGTGCCAGCAGTTACTCCTGGGGTGACAGGGGGCCCGAGGTGAACACTGAAGCTTTCTTT.

This clonotype was counted ten times or more. J is TRBJ1-3 and V is TRBV12-3 or TRBV12-4, with D unclear. The V end was cut by 3 bases, the J end by 2 bases, with 8 bases between. CDR3 length: 14 residues. Here the CDR3 DNA reads TGTGCCAGCAGTTTCGGTCAGGCTGGAAACACCATATATTTT. Protein product: CASSFGQAGNTIYF.

This clonotype was recorded many times. This chain's CDR3 is CSATQPGLINTEAFF. Here the CDR3 DNA reads TGCAGTGCCACCCAGCCGGGACTGATAAACACTGAAGCTTTCTTT. The chain recombines TRBV20-1 with TRBJ1-1, with D possibly TRBD1 on 5 matching bases. V gave up 6 bases and J gave up 2 bases, with 19 bases separating them. CDR1 is DFQATT, CDR2 SNEGSKA, per germline (reference sequence). The CDR3 runs to 15 residues.

This clonotype was seen repeatedly, ten times or more. The chain's CDR3 is CASSRRTNSETQYF. The CDR3 DNA sequence: TGTGCCAGCAGCCGTAGGACTAACTCAGAGACCCAGTACTTC. This rearrangement joins TRBV3-1 to TRBJ2-5; D is possibly TRBD2 (6 bases). The ends were cut back, 4 bases at V and 4 bases at J, with 13 bases in the middle. Germline values: CDR1 LGHDT, CDR2 YNNKEL (reference sequence). This CDR3 comprises 14 residues.

This clonotype came up many times. The rearrangement links TRBV20-1 to TRBJ1-6; D is uncertain. Germline V CDR1 and CDR2: DFQATT, SNEGSKA (reference sequence). This CDR3 contains 13 residues. Trimming pared 0 bases from V and 9 bases from J, leaving 9 bases between. CDR3 bases: TGCAGTGCTAGAGATCGGAGTGGTTCACCCCTCCACTTT. Protein product: CSARDRSGSPLHF.

This clonotype was counted a few times. The chain is built from TRBV5-8 and TRBJ1-6; D is ambiguous. Germline V gene lookup returns CDR1 SGHTS and CDR2 YDEGEE. V shed 0 bases and J shed 10 bases, with 8 bases lying between them. This CDR3 has 13 amino acids. The CDR3 DNA follows: TGTGCCAGCAGCTTGGTAATAGAATCACCCCTCCACTTT. It yields the protein CASSLVIESPLHF.

This clonotype was found many times. V gene TRBV2 combines with J gene TRBJ1-1, with D possibly matching TRBD1 (5 bases). The V end was cut by 3 bases, the J end by 3 bases, with 5 bases between. Germline-derived CDR1 and CDR2 are SNHLY and FYNNEI. This CDR3 is built from 12 residues. The DNA of the CDR3 is TGTGCCAGCAGTGACAGGGACACTGAAGCTTTCTTT. Translation: CASSDRDTEAFF.

This clonotype turned up a few times. The rearrangement uses TRBV7-2 and TRBJ1-5; 10 bases are shared with TRBD1. Germline trimming cut 5 bases from V and 2 bases from J; bases unmatched to any gene: 6. The CDR3 has 16 amino acids. Germline V gives CDR1 SGHTA, CDR2 FQGNSA. The CDR3 nucleotides read TGTGCCAGCAGCGCCGGGACAGGGGCGGGCAATCAGCCCCAGCATTTT. Translation gives CASSAGTGAGNQPQHF.

The chain employs TRBV7-9 and TRBJ2-2; TRBD1 aligns across 8 bases. Germline-derived CDR1 and CDR2 are SEHNR and FQNEAQ (reference sequence). V shed 8 bases and J 2 bases; nucleotides not matched to a gene: 10. This CDR3 is 16 amino acids long. Here the CDR3 reads CASGTQDRVNTGELFF. The CDR3 DNA sequence: TGTGCCAGCGGAACCCAGGACAGGGTCAACACCGGGGAGCTGTTTTTT.

This clonotype has ten or more counts. The chain employs TRBV6-1 and TRBJ2-7, with TRBD2 matching over 7 bases. Germline loops: CDR1 MNHNS, CDR2 SASEGT. Germline trimming cut 7 bases from V and 3 bases from J; bases unmatched to any gene: 15. The CDR3 is 16 residues long. The CDR3 loop is CASTYPQVGTNYEQYF. CDR3 DNA: TGTGCCAGCACCTACCCCCAAGTTGGGACTAACTACGAGCAGTACTTC.

In its sample, this clonotype was seen many times. The chain combines TRBV20-1 with TRBJ1-1, with D perhaps TRBD1 (6 bases). CDR1 is DFQATT, CDR2 SNEGSKA, per germline (reference sequence). The CDR3 extends over 12 amino acids. Trimming took off 5 bases at V and 7 bases at J, with 14 bases between the two ends. CDR3 nucleotides: TGCAGTGCTGCAGCAGGGGACGGTGAAGCTTTCTTT. This translates into CSAAAGDGEAFF.

This chain links TRBV5-4 with TRBJ1-2; perhaps TRBD1 as D (5 bases). The CDR3 spans 14 residues. V lost 6 bases, J lost 4 bases, and 16 bases lay in between. CDR1 SGHNT and CDR2 YYREEE come from the germline V gene (reference sequence). CDR3 nucleotides: TGTGCCAGCACCTGGATGGGGGAGGTCTATGGCTACACCTTC. Translated, it gives CASTWMGEVYGYTF.

On this clonotype itself: The CDR3 does not end in the conserved phenylalanine or tryptophan, so this is likely a read error. This chain connects TRBV7-2 to TRBJ2-7; possible D gene TRBD1, 5 bases. Germline-derived CDR1 and CDR2 are SGHTA and FQGNSA. The CDR3 has 20 residues. V lost 1 base, J lost 1 base, and 26 bases lay in between. DNA of the CDR3: TGTGCCAGCAGCTTAGATGTGGGGCTGACCCATTTCTTACCTTCCTACGAGCAGTACCTC. Encoded protein: CASSLDVGLTHFLPSYEQYL.

This clonotype is a singleton in its sample. The chain joins TRBV29-1 to TRBJ2-1, with D possibly called TRBD1 or TRBD2 (5 bases each). Per the germline V gene, CDR1 is SQVTM and CDR2 is ANQGSEA. There are 14 residues in the CDR3. The V end was cut by 2 bases, the J end by 7 bases, with 15 bases between. For the CDR3, the DNA is TGCAGCGTTGAAATACAGGAGCTAGCTAATGAGCAGTTCTTC. Its translation: CSVEIQELANEQFF.